Listed here are 20 T cell receptor beta chains from one sample, sequenced in a study of blood T cell repertoires in COVID-19. Method: immunoSEQ multiplex PCR; TCRdb's copy keeps in-frame clones and lacks some. The profile shows around 200,000 clones, roughly 88% of them singletons. The sample taken for sequencing was PBMCs or T cells enriched from blood (not recorded which). The receptor set was obtained from a woman aged 40 to 50 with acute COVID-19.

The chain recombines TRBV25-1 with TRBJ2-7, with D perhaps matching TRBD1 (5 bases). The CDR3 length is 13 residues. Trimming removed 3 bases from V and 1 base from J, with 7 bases in between. CDR1 is MGHDK and CDR2 is SYGVNS in the germline V gene. DNA for the CDR3: TGTGCCAGCAGTGATCAGGGATCCTACGAGCAGTACTTC. Protein product: CASSDQGSYEQYF.

The chain carries TRBV2 and TRBJ2-1; D not resolved. V was shortened by 10 bases and J by 4 bases, with 8 bases between the two germline ends. The CDR3 covers 11 residues. Germline CDR1 SNHLY, CDR2 FYNNEI. The CDR3 region is CATGPYNEQFF. CDR3 DNA sequence: TGTGCCACTGGCCCATACAATGAGCAGTTCTTC.

The V and J genes are TRBV12-3 or TRBV12-4 and TRBJ1-1; no definite D call. Trimming removed 3 bases at V and 6 bases at J, with 5 bases between. The CDR3 runs 11 residues. The CDR3 sequence is CASSFASEAFF. The DNA of the CDR3 is TGTGCCAGCAGTTTCGCGTCTGAAGCTTTCTTT.

This CDR3 reads CASSPQPSGANVLTF. CDR3 sequence (DNA): TGTGCCAGCAGTCCACAGCCCTCTGGGGCCAACGTCCTGACTTTC. The chain uses TRBV5-6 and TRBJ2-6; D remains ambiguous. CDR1 and CDR2 (germline): SGHDT, YYEEEE. The CDR3 extends over 15 amino acids. V was pared by 5 bases and J by 0 bases, with 9 bases between.

The chain couples TRBV12-3 or TRBV12-4 to TRBJ1-3; D is unclear. This CDR3 has 13 residues. V lost 7 bases, J lost 3 bases, and 10 bases lay in between. The CDR3 DNA follows: TGTGCCAGCAAGTCGGGAGGTGGAAACACCATATATTTT. Translated: CASKSGGGNTIYF.

The CDR3 coding sequence is TGTGCCAGTAGTCCATCCGGGACAGGGGCCACCGGGGAGCTGTTTTTT. Translation gives CASSPSGTGATGELFF. The chain uses TRBV19 and TRBJ2-2; TRBD1 aligns across 10 bases. Germline loops: CDR1 LNHDA, CDR2 SQIVND (reference sequence). The trim removed 5 bases at V and 4 bases at J, leaving 7 bases unmatched. The CDR3 consists of 16 residues.

The chain joins TRBV29-1 to TRBJ1-1, with 11 bases lining up with TRBD1. Trimming cost V 5 bases and J 0 bases; bases outside gene matches: 8. Per germline, CDR1 SQVTM and CDR2 ANQGSEA. This CDR3 is built from 16 residues. This CDR3 reads CSVLGTGGAMNTEAFF. In DNA form, the CDR3 reads TGCAGCGTTCTTGGGACAGGGGGAGCGATGAACACTGAAGCTTTCTTT.

This sequence joins TRBV3-1 (or the pseudogene TRBV3-2) and TRBJ1-1; tentative D call: TRBD1 (5 bases). This CDR3 has 14 residues. V lost 4 bases and J 11 bases, leaving 20 bases between the germline ends. Germline V gene lookup returns CDR1 LGHDT and CDR2 YNNKEL (reference sequence). CDR3 sequence (DNA): TGTGCCAGCAGCCGCGGGGCAGGGCCGTCTCTGGCTTTCTTT. It translates to CASSRGAGPSLAFF.

The V and J genes are TRBV5-1 and TRBJ1-2, with D perhaps TRBD1 (5 bases). With 4 bases removed from V and 3 bases from J, the gap between germline ends came to 19 bases. The CDR3 sequence is 16 residues long. Germline V gene sequence: CDR1 SGHRS, CDR2 YFSETQ. The CDR3 sequence: CASSLGQGIRYYGYTF. As DNA, the CDR3 is TGCGCCAGCAGCCTAGGGCAGGGAATTAGGTACTATGGCTACACCTTC.

This clone was seen once. The chain is built from TRBV19 and TRBJ1-5; D remains unclear. The CDR3 has 13 amino acids. The V end lost 1 base, the J end lost 9 bases, and 10 bases lay between the germline ends. Germline V CDR1 and CDR2: LNHDA, SQIVND (reference sequence). CDR3 loop: CASSIGALGPQHF. For the CDR3, the DNA is TGTGCCAGTAGTATAGGGGCTCTGGGGCCCCAGCATTTT.

The V and J genes are TRBV18 and TRBJ1-1; TRBD1 might be the D (6 bases). V lost 3 bases and J 2 bases, leaving 16 bases between the germline ends. Germline CDR1 is KGHSH and CDR2 is LQKENI. The CDR3 is made up of 16 amino acids. The CDR3 protein is CASSPTITGQNTEAFF. DNA of the CDR3: TGTGCCAGCTCACCGACTATTACGGGACAAAACACTGAAGCTTTCTTT.

The chain links TRBV7-2 to TRBJ2-3; 10 bases are shared with TRBD2. Trimming took 5 bases from V and 5 from J; bases not matched to a gene: 13. The CDR3 totals 17 residues. Germline-derived CDR1 and CDR2 are SGHTA and FQGNSA. The CDR3 reads CASSLVILAGALDTQYF. CDR3 nucleotide sequence: TGTGCCAGCAGCCTAGTGATTCTAGCGGGGGCCCTAGATACGCAGTATTTT.

The chain joins TRBV2 to TRBJ1-2; TRBD1 agrees at 10 bases. Germline assignment: CDR1 SNHLY and CDR2 FYNNEI. With V trimmed by 3 bases and J by 6 bases, 7 bases remained unmatched. The CDR3 spans 15 residues. The CDR3 region has the DNA TGTGCCAGCAGTGATGGAGGACAGGGGGTAAATGGCTACACCTTC. Protein product: CASSDGGQGVNGYTF.

The rearrangement links TRBV30 to TRBJ1-6, with a tentative D call TRBD1 (6 bases). The CDR3 loop spans 14 amino acids. Deletions cut 8 bases from V and 5 bases from J, with 16 bases between. The germline V gene encodes CDR1 GTSNPN and CDR2 SVGIG (reference sequence). In nucleotides, the CDR3 is TGTGCCGCAAAAACGGGGGGGCATAATTCACCCCTCCACTTT. Amino acids: CAAKTGGHNSPLHF. Drawing the rest from reference TRBV30 and TRBJ1-6, the complete variable domain is SQTIHQWPATLVQPVGSPLSLECTVEGTSNPNLYWYRQAAGRGLQLLFYSVGIGQISSEVPQNLSASRPQDRQFILSSKKLLLSDSGFYLCAAKTGGHNSPLHFGNGTRLTVT.

This rearrangement joins TRBV3-1 (or the pseudogene TRBV3-2) to TRBJ2-2; D is ambiguous. Germline assignment: CDR1 LGHDT and CDR2 YNNKEL (reference sequence). Trimming left V 1 base short and J 4 bases short, with 10 bases between. This CDR3 region has 15 residues. DNA of the CDR3: TGTGCCAGCAGCCAAGGGGCAGCTACCACCGGGGAGCTGTTTTTT. Translation: CASSQGAATTGELFF.

This chain links TRBV5-5 with TRBJ2-7; TRBD1 is a possible D gene (6 bases). This CDR3 has 14 residues. The germline V gene has CDR1 SGHKS and CDR2 YYEKEE (reference sequence). V lost 0 bases and J 5 bases, leaving 12 bases between the germline ends. The CDR3 region has the DNA TGTGCCAGCAGCTTGGTACAGGGCACCCACGAGCAGTACTTC. It translates to CASSLVQGTHEQYF.

CDR3 in amino acids: CASSLSGVGTDTQYF. CDR3 DNA: TGTGCCAGCAGCTTATCAGGGGTGGGAACAGATACGCAGTATTTT. The rearrangement joins TRBV7-8 to TRBJ2-3, with a tentative D call TRBD1 (6 bases). Germline-derived CDR1 and CDR2 are SGHVS and FQNEAQ. Trimming cost V 2 bases and J 3 bases, with 12 bases left between them. The CDR3 totals 15 residues.

The gene calls are TRBV19 and TRBJ2-1, with D possibly TRBD1 on 5 matching bases. The V end was cut by 5 bases, the J end by 8 bases, with 16 bases between. CDR1 and CDR2 (germline): LNHDA, SQIVND (reference sequence). CDR3 length equals 14 residues. DNA for the CDR3: TGTGCCAGTAGTTGGCAGGGTGTCGCAGATGAGCAGTTCTTC. Residues: CASSWQGVADEQFF.

This chain uses TRBV30 with TRBJ1-1; D is undetermined. Deletions cut 5 bases from V and 5 bases from J, with 9 bases between. Germline-derived CDR1 and CDR2 are GTSNPN and SVGIG (reference sequence). This CDR3 is built from 11 residues. The CDR3 is CAWLTGTEAFF. The CDR3, as DNA: TGTGCCTGGCTGACCGGGACTGAAGCTTTCTTT.

The chain recombines TRBV28 with TRBJ1-2; D is ambiguous. Trimming stripped 1 base from V and 4 bases from J, with 7 bases between. The CDR3 has 13 amino acids. Germline CDR1 reads MDHEN; CDR2 reads SYDVKM. The CDR3 nucleotides read TGTGCCAGCAGTTTATTATTTTCCTATGGCTACACCTTC. Protein sequence: CASSLLFSYGYTF.